These T cell receptor beta chains were read from a single sample in a study of T cells in tumors after PD-1 blockade. Profiling relied on immunoSEQ multiplex PCR, and the TCRdb table lists in-frame clones only, not all of them. The sample lists around 45,000 clones; roughly three quarters were seen once. The sequenced sample was PBMCs, obtained before anti-PD-1 therapy. The receptors come from a human donor with advanced basal cell or squamous cell carcinoma (not recorded which). CDR3s include the opening cysteine and the closing phenylalanine or tryptophan. The order of the fields is D gene, clone size, V gene, J gene, CDR3 protein, CDR3 DNA. A D gene is named only where the DNA matches it firmly. Expanded clones get a size class; other rows say once, few or many, or leave the size out.

>TRBD1|-|TRBV3-1/TRBV3-2|TRBJ1-5
CAITPAKLDRGPNQPQHF
TGTGCCATCACTCCAGCCAAGTTAGACAGGGGGCCAAATCAGCCCCAGCATTTT
>TRBD1|once|TRBV12-5|TRBJ1-2
CASVGDGQGSPGYTF
TGTGCTAGTGTTGGGGATGGACAGGGGAGTCCTGGCTACACCTTC
>TRBD1|-|TRBV7-3|TRBJ2-2
CASSLSRGQGVSGELFF
TGTGCCAGCAGCTTAAGTCGAGGACAGGGCGTATCGGGGGAGCTGTTTTTT
>-|-|TRBV5-1|TRBJ2-1
CASSLDDSYNEQFF
TGCGCCAGCAGCTTGGACGATTCCTACAATGAGCAGTTCTTC
>-|-|TRBV5-1|TRBJ1-1
CASSFDMNTEAFF
TGCGCCAGCAGCTTCGATATGAACACTGAAGCTTTCTTT
>TRBD1|-|TRBV20-1|TRBJ2-4
CSASLNRGNIQYF
TGCAGTGCTAGTTTGAACAGGGGAAACATTCAGTACTTC
>TRBD1|few|TRBV5-6|TRBJ2-7
CASSDTWDRKYEQYF
TGTGCCAGCAGCGACACCTGGGACAGAAAATACGAGCAGTACTTC
>TRBD2|-|TRBV7-3|TRBJ2-2
CASSLSSGGNTGELFF
TGTGCCAGCAGCTTAAGTAGCGGGGGGAACACCGGGGAGCTGTTTTTT
>-|-|TRBV20-1|TRBJ1-3
CSVSPGNTIYF
TGCAGTGTGTCCCCGGGAAACACCATATATTTT
>-|-|TRBV25-1|TRBJ2-3
CASSDSARSSTDTQYF
TGTGCCAGCAGTGATTCTGCGCGATCTAGCACAGATACGCAGTATTTT
>-|-|TRBV5-8|TRBJ2-6
CASSLLGGPGANVLTF
TGTGCCAGCAGCTTGTTGGGGGGGCCTGGGGCCAACGTCCTGACTTTC
>-|-|TRBV10-3|TRBJ1-3
CAGGSGNTIYF
TGTGCCGGGGGCTCTGGAAACACCATATATTTT
>-|-|TRBV28|TRBJ2-7
CASSFHRGGYEQYF
TGTGCCAGCAGTTTTCACAGGGGGGGGTACGAGCAGTACTTC
>-|-|TRBV6-6|TRBJ2-5
CASSYSGEPQETQYF
TGTGCCAGCAGTTACTCGGGCGAACCTCAAGAGACCCAGTACTTC
>-|few|TRBV2|TRBJ2-3
CASSVVRGTDTQYF
TGTGCCAGCAGTGTCGTCAGAGGCACAGATACGCAGTATTTT
>TRBD2|-|TRBV4-1|TRBJ2-1
CASSQDLRGGDEQFF
TGCGCCAGCAGCCAAGATTTGCGGGGGGGCGATGAGCAGTTCTTC
>-|-|TRBV18|TRBJ2-2
CASSPSSIATTGELFF
TGTGCCAGCTCACCATCCAGCATAGCTACCACCGGGGAGCTGTTTTTT
>-|-|TRBV5-4|TRBJ2-7
CASSLGQGWHEQYF
TGTGCCAGCAGCTTGGGTCAGGGCTGGCACGAGCAGTACTTC
>TRBD2|-|TRBV15|TRBJ2-7
CATSPLAGASYEQYF
TGTGCCACCAGTCCTCTAGCGGGAGCTTCCTACGAGCAGTACTTC
>TRBD1|few|TRBV5-1|TRBJ1-4
CASSPGTGANEKLFF
TGCGCCAGCAGCCCGGGGACAGGAGCCAATGAAAAACTGTTTTTT
>-|-|TRBV3-1/TRBV3-2|TRBJ2-2
CASSLKGGLNTGELFF
TGTGCCAGCAGCCTGAAGGGGGGGCTCAACACCGGGGAGCTGTTTTTT
>-|-|TRBV3-1/TRBV3-2|TRBJ1-6
CASSQGGSGSPLHF
TGTGCCAGCAGCCAAGGAGGGTCTGGGTCACCCCTCCACTTT
>-|-|TRBV20-1|TRBJ1-1
CSASQAFEAFF
TGCAGTGCTTCACAGGCTTTTGAAGCTTTCTTT
>-|few|TRBV20-1|TRBJ2-5
CSALQGETQYF
TGCAGTGCCTTGCAGGGGGAGACCCAGTACTTC
>-|-|TRBV6-5|TRBJ1-1
CASLVGSKNTEAFF
TGTGCCAGCTTAGTTGGATCCAAAAACACTGAAGCTTTCTTT
>-|-|TRBV15|TRBJ2-1
CATSTDSASYNEQFF
TGTGCCACCAGCACGGACTCGGCTAGCTACAATGAGCAGTTCTTC
>-|-|TRBV5-4|TRBJ2-6
CASSLDSTNVLTF
TGTGCCAGCAGCTTGGACAGCACCAACGTCCTGACTTTC
>-|-|TRBV29-1|TRBJ1-4
CSVVYGSEKLFF
TGCAGCGTTGTCTATGGAAGTGAAAAACTGTTTTTT
>-|few|TRBV6-5|TRBJ1-5
CASSPGLSNQPQHF
TGTGCCAGCAGCCCAGGGTTGAGCAATCAGCCCCAGCATTTT
>-|-|TRBV10-3|TRBJ2-7
CAISGETAYEQYF
TGTGCCATCAGTGGAGAGACGGCCTACGAGCAGTACTTC
>TRBD2|few|TRBV6-5|TRBJ2-3
CASSYLGGGYTDTQYF
TGTGCCAGCAGTTATCTCGGCGGGGGGTACACAGATACGCAGTATTTT
>-|-|TRBV20-1|TRBJ1-1
CSASNLRGLNTEAFF
TGCAGTGCTAGTAATCTAAGGGGATTGAACACTGAAGCTTTCTTT
>-|-|TRBV25-1|TRBJ1-2
CASSEGGLYGYTF
TGTGCCAGCAGCGAGGGGGGACTCTATGGCTACACCTTC
>-|-|TRBV5-6|TRBJ2-7
CASSTDGSYEQYF
TGTGCCAGCAGCACGGACGGGTCCTACGAGCAGTACTTC
>-|-|TRBV23-1|TRBJ2-2
CASSQREAIRVYTGELFF
TGCGCCAGCAGTCAACGAGAGGCAATAAGGGTTTACACCGGGGAGCTGTTTTTT
>-|-|TRBV20-1|TRBJ2-5
CSASSGKETQYF
TGCAGTGCTAGTAGCGGTAAAGAGACCCAGTACTTC
>-|once|TRBV3-1/TRBV3-2|TRBJ2-1
CASSQRGEQFF
TGTGCCAGCAGCCAACGGGGTGAGCAGTTCTTC
>TRBD2|once|TRBV10-2|TRBJ2-5
CASSESILAGGHETQYF
TGCGCCAGCAGTGAGTCGATTCTAGCGGGGGGGCACGAGACCCAGTACTTC
>TRBD1|-|TRBV5-1|TRBJ2-3
CASSPGAGQGFPHTQYF
TGCGCCAGCAGCCCCGGGGCCGGACAGGGGTTCCCCCATACGCAGTATTTT
>-|-|TRBV18|TRBJ1-2
CASSPQDLDYGYTF
TGTGCCAGCTCACCACAAGACCTGGACTATGGCTACACCTTC
>-|-|TRBV3-1/TRBV3-2|TRBJ1-1
CASSRTTGSEAFF
TGTGCCAGCAGCCGCACTACTGGAAGCGAAGCTTTCTTT